A selection of T cell receptor beta chains follows, all from one sample in a study of cytomegalovirus exposure and HLA in healthy donors. This table comes from immunoSEQ multiplex PCR, and its TCRdb copy is limited to in-frame clones, with some not included. The sample consists of 99,000 or so clones, roughly nine tenths of them appearing once. Source material: PBMCs. The receptor set was obtained from a young woman in good health and CMV-seropositive. CDR3s leave out the opening cysteine and the closing phenylalanine or tryptophan. D genes are given only for firm matches.

d_call v_call cdr3_aa
TRBD2 TRBV19 ASTSSRTSSDTQY
TRBD1 TRBV28 ASSLQTGGSGNTIY
. TRBV7-3 ASSPRSGMNTEAF
TRBD2 TRBV6-1 ASYITGGTQY
TRBD1 TRBV28 ASTTRQGSFYEQY
. TRBV29-1 SVEGREGNTGELF
TRBD1 TRBV6-5 ASGLTGTSDTQY
. TRBV5-6 ASALGGAGSYEQY
. TRBV7-2 ASSSTTIIDYGYT
TRBD2 TRBV4-1 ASSQVLAGVTSSQETQY
TRBD1 TRBV11-3 ASSSYGQGTEQF
. TRBV6-5 ASMRGRVEAF
. TRBV10-1 ASRVPPTGRYRLGGSPLH
. TRBV7-9 ASTPGGLSGEQY
TRBD1 TRBV15 ATSRAGQGGTEAF
TRBD2 TRBV27 ASSLRGGASPGELF
. TRBV18 ASSPPLKQRDEQF
TRBD1 TRBV27 ASSLKGGQGGTEAF
. TRBV10-1 ASSGPRVEQY
TRBD1 TRBV9 ASSPPGDSYYGYT
TRBD1 TRBV6-6 ASSLDRLTYEQY